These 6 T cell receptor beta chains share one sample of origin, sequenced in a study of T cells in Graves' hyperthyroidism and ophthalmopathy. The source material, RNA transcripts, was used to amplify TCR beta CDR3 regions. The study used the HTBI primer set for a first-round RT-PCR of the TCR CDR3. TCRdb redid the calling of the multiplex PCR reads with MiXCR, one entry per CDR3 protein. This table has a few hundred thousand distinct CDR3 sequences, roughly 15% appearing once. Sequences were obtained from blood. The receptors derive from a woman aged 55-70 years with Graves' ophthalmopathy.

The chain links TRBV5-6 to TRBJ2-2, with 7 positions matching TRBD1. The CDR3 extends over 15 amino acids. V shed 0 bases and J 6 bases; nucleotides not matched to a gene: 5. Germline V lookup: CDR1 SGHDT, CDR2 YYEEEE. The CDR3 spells CASSLGQGKAGELFF. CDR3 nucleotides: TGTGCCAGCAGCTTGGGACAGGGAAAGGCCGGGGAGCTGTTTTTT.

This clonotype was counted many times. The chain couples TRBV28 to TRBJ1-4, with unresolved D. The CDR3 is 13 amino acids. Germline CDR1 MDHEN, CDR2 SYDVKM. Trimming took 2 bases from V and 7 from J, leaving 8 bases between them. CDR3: CASSLTRGEKLFF. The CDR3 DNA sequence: TGTGCCAGCAGTTTAACGCGAGGTGAAAAACTGTTTTTT.

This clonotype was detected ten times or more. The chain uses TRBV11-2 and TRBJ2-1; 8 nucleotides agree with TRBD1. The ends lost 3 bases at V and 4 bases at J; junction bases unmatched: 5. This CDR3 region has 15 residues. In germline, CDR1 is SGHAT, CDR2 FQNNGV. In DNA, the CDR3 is TGTGCCAGCAGCTTTGGGCAGGGGGCTTACAATGAGCAGTTCTTC. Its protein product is CASSFGQGAYNEQFF.

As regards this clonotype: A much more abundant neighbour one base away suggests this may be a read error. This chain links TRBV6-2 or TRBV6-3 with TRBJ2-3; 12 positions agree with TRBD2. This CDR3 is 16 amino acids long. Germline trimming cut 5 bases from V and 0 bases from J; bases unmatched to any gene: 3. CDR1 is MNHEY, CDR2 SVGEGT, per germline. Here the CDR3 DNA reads TGTGCCAGCAGTGACGGACTAGCGGGAAGCACAGATACGCAGTATTTT. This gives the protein CASSDGLAGSTDTQYF.

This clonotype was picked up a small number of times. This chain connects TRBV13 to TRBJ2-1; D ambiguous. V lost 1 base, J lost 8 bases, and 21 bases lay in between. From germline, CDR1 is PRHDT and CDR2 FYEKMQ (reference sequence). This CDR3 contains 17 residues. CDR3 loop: CASSLAISGISRDEQFF. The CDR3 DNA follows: TGTGCCAGCAGCTTAGCAATATCGGGTATTAGTAGGGATGAGCAGTTCTTC.

The CDR3 loop is CASSGTGRANTGELFF. CDR3 DNA sequence: TGTGCCAGCAGCGGAACCGGCAGGGCGAACACCGGGGAGCTGTTTTTT. This chain connects TRBV9 to TRBJ2-2, with a tentative D call TRBD1 (5 bases). The V gene lost 3 bases and the J gene lost 0 bases, with 12 bases spanning the gap. CDR1 is SGDLS and CDR2 is YYNGEE in the germline V gene. This CDR3 is 16 amino acids long.